This T cell receptor beta chain stems from a study of cytomegalovirus exposure and HLA in healthy donors. This CDR3 region has 14 residues. Germline-derived CDR1 and CDR2 are MNHNY and SVGAGI (reference sequence). The germline V and J ends were trimmed by 2 bases and 7 bases, with 9 bases remaining between them. With 60 Vbeta and 13 Jbeta primers, the PCR was carried out. Assay: immunoSEQ multiplex PCR; the TCRdb copy retains only in-frame clones and omits some. Counted here are about 200,000 clones, 82% occurring once; the ten biggest clones make up 0.098%. The rearrangement joins TRBV6-6 to TRBJ1-6; TRBD1 might be the D (6 bases). Sequenced: PBMCs. The origin of this receptor is a boy younger than 10 in good health and CMV-seronegative. The CDR3 nucleotides read TGTGCCAGCAGTTACCCGAGGGGGAATTCACCCCTCCACTTT. The encoded protein is CASSYPRGNSPLHF.